Listed below are T cell receptor beta chains from one sample, sequenced in a study of T cell changes during pregnancy in multiple sclerosis. Clones were sequenced by immunoSEQ multiplex PCR, and TCRdb holds only the in-frame ones, with some missing. The sample records around 65,000 clones, about 93% being singletons. The sample in question was peripheral blood, obtained in the third trimester of pregnancy. Source of these receptors: a female donor in good health, enrolled as a control in a pregnancy study. The CDR3 runs from the conserved cysteine through the conserved F or W. A D gene is named only where the DNA matches it firmly. Clone size is stated in some rows and not others, as once, few, many or a class when expanded.

V,D,J,size,DNA,CDR3
TRBV12-1,-,TRBJ2-6,-,TGTGCCAGCAGCTCCGACCCCCGGTGGGGGGGTCTATCTGGGGCCAACGTCCTGACTTTC,CASSSDPRWGGLSGANVLTF
TRBV11-2,-,TRBJ1-1,few,TGTGCCAGCAGCCCGGACAGAGTCACTGAAGCTTTCTTT,CASSPDRVTEAFF
TRBV4-3,TRBD1,TRBJ1-2,-,TGCGCCAGCAGCCCGCGACAGGGCCCTGGCTACACCTTC,CASSPRQGPGYTF
TRBV5-6,TRBD2,TRBJ2-7,-,TGTGCCAGCAGCCCGGGTGGGGGGGTGAGAGAGCAGTACTTC,CASSPGGGVREQYF
TRBV4-3,-,TRBJ2-1,-,TGCGCCAGCAGCCAAGACCCAGCAGGGCCAGGAAATGAGCAGTTCTTC,CASSQDPAGPGNEQFF
TRBV6-5,TRBD2,TRBJ2-3,-,TGTGCCAGCAGTCCCGGGGGGGGGCTGACAGATACGCAGTATTTT,CASSPGGGLTDTQYF
TRBV5-1,-,TRBJ1-1,-,TGCGCCAGCAGCTTGGGAGCGGGGCCTTCCATGAACACTGAAGCTTTCTTT,CASSLGAGPSMNTEAFF
TRBV9,-,TRBJ2-7,-,TGTGCCAGCAGCCCCCAGGGAGGCTCCGAGCAGTACTTC,CASSPQGGSEQYF
TRBV6-5,-,TRBJ2-5,-,TGTGCCAGCAGTTACGCAGGGTTTCAGACCCAGTACTTC,CASSYAGFQTQYF
TRBV7-2,-,TRBJ2-5,-,TGTGCCAGCAGTCGGGGTCGAGAGACCCAGTACTTC,CASSRGRETQYF
TRBV7-8,TRBD1,TRBJ2-3,-,TGTGCCAGCAGCTTACGGGCAGGGGGCAAGTATTTT,CASSLRAGGKYF
TRBV10-3,-,TRBJ1-4,-,TGTGCCATCAGTGGGCAGGGGCCCCCTAAGGAAAAACTGTTTTTT,CAISGQGPPKEKLFF
TRBV4-1,-,TRBJ1-1,-,TGCGCCAGCAGCCCACAGGGGAACACTGAAGCTTTCTTT,CASSPQGNTEAFF
TRBV4-1,-,TRBJ1-2,-,TGCGCCAGCAGCCAACTAGGAGGGGAGTTGAGCTATGGCTACACCTTC,CASSQLGGELSYGYTF
TRBV28,TRBD1,TRBJ1-2,-,TGTGCCAGCAGCCAACAGGGGTATGGCTACACCTTC,CASSQQGYGYTF
TRBV10-3,-,TRBJ2-1,-,TGTGCCATCAGTAGGGAAGGGCAGCGGACCTACAATGAGCAGTTCTTC,CAISREGQRTYNEQFF
TRBV18,TRBD2,TRBJ2-2,once,TGTGCCAGCTCTACGGGGGGGGCGAACACCGGGGAGCTGTTTTTT,CASSTGGANTGELFF
TRBV10-3,TRBD2,TRBJ2-3,-,TGTGCCAGTCGACTAGCAGGGACAGATACGCAGTATTTT,CASRLAGTDTQYF
TRBV11-1,TRBD1,TRBJ2-7,-,TGTGCCAGCAGCCCCCATATGACAGGGTATGACGAGCAGTACTTC,CASSPHMTGYDEQYF
TRBV6-1,-,TRBJ2-7,-,TGTGCCAGCAGTGAAGCGATGAGGAGTGTCTACGAGCAGTACTTC,CASSEAMRSVYEQYF
TRBV19,-,TRBJ1-4,-,TGTGCCAGTAGTCTCAGGGCGGAAGGTGAAAAACTGTTTTTT,CASSLRAEGEKLFF
TRBV7-9,-,TRBJ2-1,few,TGTGCCAGCAGCCCGCGGGTAGGTGGCAATGAGCAGTTCTTC,CASSPRVGGNEQFF
TRBV4-1,TRBD1,TRBJ1-5,-,TGCGCCAGCAGCCAAGGGGACAGGGTCGGACAGCCCCAGCATTTT,CASSQGDRVGQPQHF
TRBV2,-,TRBJ2-7,-,TGTGCCAGCATGCAGAGAGGCTCCTACGAGCAGTACTTC,CASMQRGSYEQYF
TRBV28,-,TRBJ1-3,-,TGTGCCAGCAACAGTCACTCTGGAAACACCATATATTTT,CASNSHSGNTIYF
TRBV7-9,TRBD1,TRBJ1-1,few,TGTGCCAGCAGCCCCCGGACAGGGAGCACTGAAGCTTTCTTT,CASSPRTGSTEAFF
TRBV5-1,-,TRBJ2-7,once,TGCGCCAGCAGCTTCGAGACAGGAATCTACGAGCAGTACTTC,CASSFETGIYEQYF
TRBV6-1,-,TRBJ1-2,-,TGTGCCAGCAGTGAAAGGTCGGAAGGGACACACTATGGCTACACCTTC,CASSERSEGTHYGYTF
TRBV5-4,-,TRBJ1-6,-,TGTGCCAGCAGCTACCCCCGACGGGAGGGCTATAATTCACCCCTCCACTTT,CASSYPRREGYNSPLHF
TRBV19,TRBD1,TRBJ1-1,-,TGTGCCAGTAGTCCTCACAGGGGTGAATACACTGAAGCTTTCTTT,CASSPHRGEYTEAFF
TRBV2,TRBD2,TRBJ2-1,-,TGTGCCAGCAGTCAGCGGGGGGTCAATGAGCAGTTCTTC,CASSQRGVNEQFF
TRBV10-3,TRBD1,TRBJ1-2,-,TGTGCCATCAGTACGGACAGGGCGCGTGGCTACACCTTC,CAISTDRARGYTF
TRBV5-1,-,TRBJ2-6,-,TGCGCCAGCAGCTTGTCAGTGGTCTCTGGGGCCAACGTCCTGACTTTC,CASSLSVVSGANVLTF